The 31 T cell receptor beta chains listed next were all sequenced from one sample in a study of cytomegalovirus exposure and HLA in healthy donors (dated by TCRdb to the late 2010s). To prepare the library, the immunoSEQ multiplex PCR assay was applied. A mixture of 60 forward primers for TCR Vbeta segments and 13 reverse primers for TCR Jbeta segments was used in the multiplex PCR. Entries here come from immuneACCESS through TCRdb and include only in-frame sequences with V and J called. Some clones fail to appear in such tables; in the studies checked, an unresolved V gene covers under half of the shortfall, and the cause of the remainder is unknown. The sample includes some 180,000 clones, with 70% to 80% observed a single time. Roughly 3% of the sample is held by the ten biggest clonotypes. Sequencing was done on a sample of PBMCs. These receptor sequences come from a male donor in good health and CMV-seronegative.

The chain has TRBV7-2 and TRBJ1-1, with unresolved D. The germline V and J ends were trimmed by 1 base and 11 bases, with 11 bases remaining between them. The germline CDR1 and CDR2 sequences are SGHTA and FQGNSA. This CDR3 region has 12 residues. For the CDR3, the DNA is TGTGCCAGCAGCTTAGGCGGGGTTAGGGCTTTCTTT. This translates into CASSLGGVRAFF.

This sequence joins TRBV10-3 and TRBJ1-5; tentatively, D is TRBD1 (5 bases). Trimming removed 8 bases at V and 2 bases at J, with 13 bases between. The CDR3 covers 14 residues. The germline gives CDR1 ENHRY, CDR2 SYGVKD. Written as DNA, the CDR3 is TGTGCCATCGGGGCCAACGAGGGCAATCAGCCCCAGCATTTT. The encoded protein is CAIGANEGNQPQHF.

V is TRBV28 and J is TRBJ1-2; possibly TRBD1 for D (6 bases). CDR3 size: 14 residues. V was cut by 6 bases and J by 2 bases, with 13 bases left in between. The germline CDR1 and CDR2 sequences are MDHEN and SYDVKM. As DNA, the CDR3 is TGTGCCAGCAGCCTTGGGACACCCAACTATGGCTACACCTTC. Amino acid sequence: CASSLGTPNYGYTF.

The genes are TRBV30 and TRBJ2-7, with TRBD1 as a possible D gene (6 bases). The germline CDR1 and CDR2 sequences are GTSNPN and SVGIG (reference sequence). The CDR3 is 14 residues long. Trimming left V 0 bases short and J 4 bases short, with 13 bases between. CDR3 loop: CAWSVGTSQYEQYF. CDR3 coding DNA: TGTGCCTGGAGTGTTGGGACATCTCAATACGAGCAGTACTTC.

This clone was observed a handful of times. The J gene is TRBJ1-5, the V gene TRBV7-9, with a tentative D call TRBD1 (5 bases). Germline loops: CDR1 SEHNR, CDR2 FQNEAQ (reference sequence). The CDR3 sequence is 16 residues long. The germline V and J ends were trimmed by 5 bases and 9 bases, with 23 bases remaining between them. CDR3 protein: CASSSTGGDRGWPQHF. The DNA of the CDR3 is TGTGCCAGCAGCAGTACGGGGGGGGACCGAGGATGGCCCCAGCATTTT.

The rearrangement joins TRBV18 to TRBJ1-5, with TRBD1 identical over 8 bases. CDR3 length: 13 amino acids. Trimming at V came to 8 bases and at J to 9 bases, leaving 9 bases not matched to a gene. Germline CDR1 KGHSH, CDR2 LQKENI. The CDR3 sequence is CASRGQVESPQHF. Written as DNA, the CDR3 is TGTGCCAGCCGGGGACAGGTCGAGTCGCCCCAGCATTTT. The full variable domain, rest sourced from reference TRBV18 and TRBJ1-5, is NAGVMQNPRHLVRRRGQEARLRCSPMKGHSHVYWYRQLPEEGLKFMVYLQKENIIDESGMPKERFSAEFPKEGPSILRIQQVVRGDSAAYFCASRGQVESPQHFGDGTRLSIL.

This clone has just a few counts. The J gene is TRBJ2-1, the V gene TRBV5-1, with 8 bases aligning to TRBD2. The CDR3 totals 17 residues. Germline V CDR1 and CDR2: SGHRS, YFSETQ. Germline trimming cut 0 bases from V and 4 bases from J; bases unmatched to any gene: 9. The CDR3 here is CASSLGHGGAVYNEQFF. The CDR3 DNA follows: TGCGCCAGCAGCTTGGGCCACGGGGGGGCGGTGTACAATGAGCAGTTCTTC.

The V gene is TRBV30, the J gene TRBJ1-5; 9 bases line up with TRBD1. The CDR3 is 15 residues long. With V trimmed by 2 bases and J by 7 bases, 9 bases remained unmatched. Germline values: CDR1 GTSNPN, CDR2 SVGIG (reference sequence). The CDR3 DNA reads as TGTGCCTGGAGTCCGGGACAGGGTGTTTGGCAGCCCCAGCATTTT. Translation: CAWSPGQGVWQPQHF.

The chain links TRBV4-1 to TRBJ2-5, with 7 bases that match TRBD2. The J call is uncertain, as TRBJ2-7 better fits the DNA end. Germline V gene lookup returns CDR1 MGHRA and CDR2 YSYEKL. This CDR3 is built from 14 residues. CDR3: CASSQEGGVYEQYF. The CDR3 DNA reads as TGCGCCAGCAGCCAAGAGGGAGGGGTCTACGAGCAGTACTTC.

V gene TRBV5-1 combines with J gene TRBJ2-7; TRBD2 aligns across 9 bases. V dropped 0 bases and J dropped 6; count of bases not matched to a gene: 7. The CDR3 is made up of 15 amino acids. CDR1 and CDR2 from the germline V gene are SGHRS and YFSETQ. CDR3 residues: CASSLAGGRAGEQYF. DNA for the CDR3: TGCGCCAGCAGCTTGGCCGGCGGGAGGGCGGGCGAGCAGTACTTC.

This clone was seen a few times. The J gene is TRBJ2-2, the V gene TRBV7-3, with TRBD2 matching over 7 bases. Germline CDR1 and CDR2: SGHTA and FQGTGA. The length of the CDR3 is 14 residues. After removal of 0 bases from V and 8 bases from J, the junction contained 3 bases not matched to a gene. The CDR3 DNA is TGTGCCAGCAGCTTAACGACTAGCAGAGGGGAGCTGTTTTTT. The encoded protein is CASSLTTSRGELFF. Full variable domain (remainder filled in from reference TRBV7-3 and TRBJ2-2): GAGVSQTPSNKVTEKGKYVELRCDPISGHTALYWYRQSLGQGPEFLIYFQGTGAADDSGLPNDRFFAVRPEGSVSTLKIQRTERGDSAVYLCASSLTTSRGELFFGEGSRLTVL.

This clone was seen a few times. The chain uses TRBV30 and TRBJ1-1; 8 bases are a match to TRBD1. Germline CDR1 and CDR2: GTSNPN and SVGIG (reference sequence). Trimming took 5 bases from V and 4 from J; bases not matched to a gene: 12. This CDR3 has 15 amino acids. The DNA for the CDR3 is TGTGCCTGGGGGAAGACAGGGGCCCACTTCACTGAAGCTTTCTTT. Translated, it gives CAWGKTGAHFTEAFF. Together with reference TRBV30 and TRBJ1-1, the CDR3 gives the full variable domain: SQTIHQWPATLVQPVGSPLSLECTVEGTSNPNLYWYRQAAGRGLQLLFYSVGIGQISSEVPQNLSASRPQDRQFILSSKKLLLSDSGFYLCAWGKTGAHFTEAFFGQGTRLTVV.

The chain employs TRBV4-1 and TRBJ2-1; D might be TRBD2 (5 bases). Trimming cost V 1 base and J 6 bases, with 13 bases left between them. The CDR3 is 15 residues long. From germline, CDR1 is MGHRA and CDR2 YSYEKL. The CDR3 sequence: CASSQGGTSRNEQFF. DNA for the CDR3: TGCGCCAGCAGCCAAGGGGGAACTAGTCGCAATGAGCAGTTCTTC.

V and J are TRBV7-3 and TRBJ2-6; 7 positions match TRBD2. The length of the CDR3 is 16 residues. Looked up from germline, CDR1 is SGHTA and CDR2 is FQGTGA. V shed 6 bases and J 2 bases; nucleotides not matched to a gene: 7. The chain's CDR3 is CASRIGGGAGANVLTF. For the CDR3, the DNA is TGTGCCAGCAGGATCGGGGGAGGGGCTGGGGCCAACGTCCTGACTTTC.

The rearrangement joins TRBV4-1 to TRBJ1-4; maybe TRBD1 (6 bases). The CDR3 contains 14 residues. V lost 0 bases, J lost 8 bases, and 10 bases lay in between. CDR1 and CDR2 from the germline V gene are MGHRA and YSYEKL. The CDR3 reads CASSQDRQGEKLFF. The DNA of the CDR3 is TGCGCCAGCAGCCAAGATAGGCAGGGGGAAAAACTGTTTTTT.

This clone was recorded once. The rearrangement links TRBV28 to TRBJ1-1; the match to TRBD1 covers 7 bases. In germline, CDR1 is MDHEN, CDR2 SYDVKM. The J segment lost 10 bases and the V segment lost 3 bases, leaving 8 bases of the junction unmatched. This CDR3 has 13 residues. Here the CDR3 reads CASSLSGGLGAFF. For the CDR3, the DNA is TGTGCCAGCAGTTTGTCAGGGGGTTTGGGAGCTTTCTTT.

V and J are TRBV28 and TRBJ1-2; 7 nucleotides agree with TRBD1. The ends lost 2 bases at V and 3 bases at J; junction bases unmatched: 6. The CDR3 is 15 amino acids. CDR1 MDHEN and CDR2 SYDVKM come from the germline V gene. CDR3 bases: TGTGCCAGCAGTTTAGAGGGCAGGGGGGACTATGGCTACACCTTC. It is translated as CASSLEGRGDYGYTF.

The sample holds a few counts of this clone. This chain connects TRBV30 to TRBJ2-3, with D possibly being TRBD2 (5 bases). The V gene's germline CDR1 is GTSNPN and CDR2 SVGIG (reference sequence). V gave up 0 bases and J gave up 4 bases, with 20 bases separating them. The CDR3 length is 17 residues. The CDR3 DNA sequence: TGTGCCTGGAGTGTACTTGGACTCACTCTCGCGGCAGATACGCAGTATTTT. As protein: CAWSVLGLTLAADTQYF.

The V and J genes are TRBV27 and TRBJ1-3; D is undetermined. Germline V gene data show CDR1 as MNHEY and CDR2 as SMNVEV (reference sequence). The CDR3 length is 15 residues. Trimming left V 0 bases short and J 2 bases short, with 8 bases between. As DNA, the CDR3 is TGTGCCAGCAGTTTATCTGCGAACCCTGGAAACACCATATATTTT. Amino acids: CASSLSANPGNTIYF.

CDR3 amino acids: CASGSSYEQYF. CDR3 sequence (DNA): TGTGCCAGCGGGAGCTCCTACGAGCAGTACTTC. The chain carries TRBV6-1 and TRBJ2-7; possibly TRBD2 for D (5 bases). Per the germline V gene, CDR1 is MNHNS and CDR2 is SASEGT. V was pared by 8 bases and J by 0 bases, with 5 bases between. This CDR3 spans 11 amino acids.

As for this clone: An end of the junction differs from the germline gene, which may be a read error. The chain has TRBV19 and TRBJ1-1, with 7 bases that match TRBD1. Germline values: CDR1 LNHDA, CDR2 SQIVND (reference sequence). This CDR3 is 17 amino acids long. CDR3 sequence: CASSIKGATGMNAEAFF. In DNA form, the CDR3 reads TGTGCCAGTAGTATTAAGGGGGCGACAGGGATGAACGCTGAAGCTTTCTTT.

This sequence joins TRBV28 and TRBJ2-4, with 10 nucleotides matching TRBD2. Unmatched junction bases numbered 14, after V lost 5 bases and J lost 10 bases. The CDR3 spans 16 residues. Germline CDR1 reads MDHEN; CDR2 reads SYDVKM. CDR3 in DNA: TGTGCCAGCAGTCCCCCCAGCGGGAGGGCCCGGCGGATTCAGTACTTC. This translates into CASSPPSGRARRIQYF.

The V gene is TRBV6-6, the J gene TRBJ2-7, with a tentative D call TRBD1 (5 bases). V gave up 5 bases and J gave up 0 bases, with 14 bases separating them. Per the germline V gene, CDR1 is MNHNY and CDR2 is SVGAGI (reference sequence). This CDR3 is built from 15 residues. The CDR3 protein is CASSLTDTNSYEQYF. The CDR3 coding sequence is TGTGCCAGCAGTCTTACGGACACGAACTCCTACGAGCAGTACTTC.

The V gene is TRBV19, the J gene TRBJ2-7; 12 bases fit TRBD1. With 5 bases clipped from V and 5 bases from J, the junction kept 7 bases outside the gene matches. This CDR3 is 15 amino acids long. Germline V gene sequence: CDR1 LNHDA, CDR2 SQIVND (reference sequence). Here the CDR3 reads CASSVTGTGGNEQYF. CDR3 bases: TGTGCCAGTAGTGTGACCGGGACAGGGGGCAACGAGCAGTACTTC.

This clone appeared a single time. J is TRBJ1-5 and V is TRBV18; 7 bases line up with TRBD1. The CDR3 runs 15 residues. The trim removed 1 base at V and 5 bases at J, leaving 5 bases unmatched. In germline, CDR1 is KGHSH, CDR2 LQKENI. For the CDR3, the DNA is TGTGCCAGCTCACCACAGGGGGCAGGCCATCAGCCCCAGCATTTT. This sequence encodes CASSPQGAGHQPQHF.

The V and J genes are TRBV6-5 and TRBJ2-5, with 8 nucleotides matching TRBD2. Germline V lookup: CDR1 MNHEY, CDR2 SVGAGI. The V gene end was trimmed by 4 bases and the J gene end by 10 bases; junction bases not matched to a gene: 5. The CDR3 extends over 12 amino acids. The CDR3 DNA sequence: TGTGCCAGCAGTTGGAATAGCGGGAACCAGTACTTC. Protein: CASSWNSGNQYF.

The V call is TRBV7-2, the J call TRBJ2-1, with D possibly being TRBD2 (6 bases). The V gene's germline CDR1 is SGHTA and CDR2 FQGNSA. Trimming removed 5 bases from V and 10 bases from J, with 9 bases in between. The CDR3 contains 11 residues. CDR3 DNA sequence: TGTGCCAGCAGCCGCACTAGCGAGCAGTTCTTC. As protein: CASSRTSEQFF. The variable domain in full, with the rest retrieved from reference TRBV7-2 and TRBJ2-1, is GAGVSQSPSNKVTEKGKDVELRCDPISGHTALYWYRQSLGQGLEFLIYFQGNSAPDKSGLPSDRFSAERTGGSVSTLTIQRTQQEDSAVYLCASSRTSEQFFGPGTRLTVL.

The CDR3: CASSLQTDSPLHF. The DNA of the CDR3 is TGCGCCAGCAGCTTACAGACCGATTCACCCCTCCACTTT. The V gene is TRBV5-1, the J gene TRBJ1-6; D not certain. Germline V lookup: CDR1 SGHRS, CDR2 YFSETQ. V was clipped by 2 bases and J by 8 bases, with 8 bases between them. The length of the CDR3 is 13 residues.

This chain links TRBV30 with TRBJ2-2; D possibly corresponds to TRBD1 (5 bases). This CDR3 contains 12 residues. Trimming pared 3 bases from V and 6 bases from J, leaving 8 bases between. Looked up from germline, CDR1 is GTSNPN and CDR2 is SVGIG (reference sequence). The CDR3 loop is CAWRQGAGELFF. The CDR3 nucleotides are TGTGCCTGGAGGCAGGGTGCCGGGGAGCTGTTTTTT.

The chain has TRBV29-1 and TRBJ1-4; D is uncertain. V lost 7 bases and J 8 bases, leaving 17 bases between the germline ends. This CDR3 is 13 amino acids long. Germline-derived CDR1 and CDR2 are SQVTM and ANQGSEA. CDR3 residues: CSASVGIIEKLFF. CDR3 in DNA: TGCAGCGCCTCGGTCGGGATAATCGAAAAACTGTTTTTT.

This chain uses TRBV11-2 with TRBJ2-5; TRBD1 might be the D (5 bases). The V gene's germline CDR1 is SGHAT and CDR2 FQNNGV. The CDR3 sequence is 13 residues long. Between the trimmed V and J ends, which lost 4 bases and 2 bases, there was a span of 8 bases. The DNA for the CDR3 is TGTGCCAGCAGCTGGGGCCCGCAAGAGACCCAGTACTTC. Its protein is CASSWGPQETQYF.